The 25 T cell receptor beta chains given below trace back to one sample, sequenced in a study of T cell responses to AZD1222 COVID-19 vaccine. Method: immunoSEQ multiplex PCR; TCRdb's copy keeps in-frame clones and lacks some. The table includes 110,000 to 150,000 clones, roughly 91% detected once. The source was peripheral blood, collected on day 0 of AZD1222 vaccination. These receptors were obtained from an adult in good health.

The rearrangement uses TRBV9 and TRBJ2-2, with no clear D. Germline V CDR1 and CDR2: SGDLS, YYNGEE. The CDR3 loop spans 14 amino acids. V was pared by 1 base and J by 5 bases, with 9 bases between. CDR3 amino acids: CASSVWGETGELFF. The CDR3 nucleotides read TGTGCCAGCAGCGTATGGGGTGAGACCGGGGAGCTGTTTTTT.

This sequence joins TRBV28 and TRBJ2-1, with 15 nucleotides matching TRBD2. This CDR3 region has 16 residues. Germline CDR1 is MDHEN and CDR2 is SYDVKM. The V gene end was trimmed by 4 bases and the J gene end by 7 bases; junction bases not matched to a gene: 5. In nucleotides, the CDR3 is TGTGCCAGCAGTTCGTGGACTAGCGGGGGGGGTAATGAGCAGTTCTTC. This sequence encodes CASSSWTSGGGNEQFF.

CDR3 region: CASSPQGVLNQPQHF. CDR3 DNA: TGTGCCAGCAGTCCACAGGGGGTTTTGAATCAGCCCCAGCATTTT. This chain uses TRBV6-5 with TRBJ1-5; 8 bases are shared with TRBD1. V lost 5 bases and J lost 4; bases outside the gene matches: 7. CDR3 length: 15 amino acids. Germline assignment: CDR1 MNHEY and CDR2 SVGAGI.

This chain links TRBV2 with TRBJ1-6; D might be TRBD1 (6 bases). The CDR3 loop spans 15 amino acids. The V gene's germline CDR1 is SNHLY and CDR2 FYNNEI. Trimming stripped 5 bases from V and 4 bases from J, with 12 bases between. CDR3 DNA sequence: TGTGCCAGCAGTCCAGAGGGGGTTTATAATTCACCCCTCCACTTT. Translated: CASSPEGVYNSPLHF.

CDR3 coding DNA: TGTGCCAGCACCCCGTGGGGCCGCGACACTGAAGCTTTCTTT. Amino acid sequence: CASTPWGRDTEAFF. The V gene is TRBV6-5, the J gene TRBJ1-1; D possibly corresponds to TRBD1 (5 bases). The CDR3 extends over 14 amino acids. The V end was cut by 7 bases, the J end by 3 bases, with 15 bases between. Germline V gene data show CDR1 as MNHEY and CDR2 as SVGAGI.

The rearrangement links TRBV25-1 to TRBJ2-5, with D unresolved. The CDR3 totals 11 residues. CDR1 and CDR2 (germline): MGHDK, SYGVNS. The ends were cut back, 5 bases at V and 4 bases at J, with 5 bases in the middle. The CDR3 spells CASSYLETQYF. CDR3 bases: TGTGCCAGCAGTTACCTAGAGACCCAGTACTTC. Combining the CDR3 with reference TRBV25-1 and TRBJ2-5 gives the whole variable domain EADIYQTPRYLVIGTGKKITLECSQTMGHDKMYWYQQDPGMELHLIHYSYGVNSTEKGDLSSESTVSRIRTEHFPLTLESARPSHTSQYLCASSYLETQYFGPGTRLLVL.

The chain recombines TRBV12-3 or TRBV12-4 with TRBJ1-1; D gene ambiguous. The CDR3 covers 13 residues. Between the trimmed V and J ends, which lost 5 bases and 1 base, there was a span of 8 bases. The CDR3 reads CASSLGSNTEAFF. CDR3 sequence (DNA): TGTGCCAGCAGTCTAGGATCGAACACTGAAGCTTTCTTT.

The CDR3 loop is CASSPPVQGVSKNIQYF. The DNA of the CDR3 is TGTGCCAGCTCACCACCGGTGCAGGGCGTCTCCAAAAACATTCAGTACTTC. This chain connects TRBV18 to TRBJ2-4; weak D call: TRBD1 (5 bases). Germline values: CDR1 KGHSH, CDR2 LQKENI. The CDR3 consists of 17 residues. V lost 0 bases and J 2 bases, leaving 14 bases between the germline ends.

This chain connects TRBV7-2 to TRBJ1-2; D perhaps matches TRBD1 (6 bases). The CDR3 has 15 residues. Germline assignment: CDR1 SGHTA and CDR2 FQGNSA. Trimming removed 4 bases from V and 4 bases from J, with 16 bases in between. CDR3 coding DNA: TGTGCCAGCAGCTGGCGGGGGGCCGGGATCTATGGCTACACCTTC. Residues: CASSWRGAGIYGYTF. The entire variable domain, with the rest obtained from reference TRBV7-2 and TRBJ1-2, is as follows: GAGVSQSPSNKVTEKGKDVELRCDPISGHTALYWYRQSLGQGLEFLIYFQGNSAPDKSGLPSDRFSAERTGGSVSTLTIQRTQQEDSAVYLCASSWRGAGIYGYTFGSGTRLTVV.

The CDR3 DNA reads as TGTGCCAGCAGCTTATGGTTGAGGGATGAGCAGTTCTTC. This codes for CASSLWLRDEQFF. The chain combines TRBV7-2 with TRBJ2-1, with D perhaps TRBD2 (5 bases). CDR1 is SGHTA, CDR2 FQGNSA, per germline. This CDR3 spans 13 amino acids. V was trimmed by 2 bases and J by 8 bases, leaving 10 bases between them.

This sequence joins TRBV18 and TRBJ1-1; 7 nucleotides match TRBD1. The CDR3 covers 14 residues. The J segment lost 4 bases and the V segment lost 3 bases, leaving 5 bases of the junction unmatched. Germline lookup yields CDR1 KGHSH and CDR2 LQKENI. The CDR3 reads CASSPIPGGTEAFF. CDR3 DNA sequence: TGTGCCAGCTCACCGATCCCAGGGGGCACTGAAGCTTTCTTT. Supplemented by reference TRBV18 and TRBJ1-1, the full variable domain reads NAGVMQNPRHLVRRRGQEARLRCSPMKGHSHVYWYRQLPEEGLKFMVYLQKENIIDESGMPKERFSAEFPKEGPSILRIQQVVRGDSAAYFCASSPIPGGTEAFFGQGTRLTVV.

This chain links TRBV7-2 with TRBJ1-1; tentatively, D is TRBD1 (5 bases). The CDR3 has 16 amino acids. V was cut by 5 bases and J by 7 bases, with 23 bases left in between. Germline V gene sequence: CDR1 SGHTA, CDR2 FQGNSA. The CDR3 region has the DNA TGTGCCAGCAGCCTTAGGGGTGCCGGAGTAACTTATGAAGCTTTCTTT. Encoded protein: CASSLRGAGVTYEAFF.

The chain recombines TRBV5-6 with TRBJ2-7, with 10 bases lining up with TRBD1. V shed 4 bases and J 0 bases; nucleotides not matched to a gene: 10. In germline, CDR1 is SGHDT, CDR2 YYEEEE. The CDR3 sequence is 17 residues long. The CDR3 sequence: CASSETGTGVFSYEQYF. The CDR3 DNA follows: TGTGCCAGCAGCGAAACCGGGACAGGGGTTTTCTCCTACGAGCAGTACTTC. Looking up the rest from reference TRBV5-6 and TRBJ2-7 gives the full variable domain: DAGVTQSPTHLIKTRGQQVTLRCSPKSGHDTVSWYQQALGQGPQFIFQYYEEEERQRGNFPDRFSGHQFPNYSSELNVNALLLGDSALYLCASSETGTGVFSYEQYFGPGTRLTVT.

The chain carries TRBV2 and TRBJ2-2, with a possible D match to TRBD2 (6 bases). Between the trimmed V and J ends, which lost 6 bases and 6 bases, there was a span of 14 bases. The CDR3 runs 14 residues. The germline CDR1 and CDR2 sequences are SNHLY and FYNNEI. The CDR3 here is CASSDYGGPGELFF. The CDR3 DNA is TGTGCCAGCAGCGACTACGGGGGTCCCGGGGAGCTGTTTTTT.

The chain joins TRBV4-1 to TRBJ2-7; D is possibly TRBD1 (5 bases). Trimming took 0 bases from V and 6 from J, leaving 12 bases between them. This CDR3 has 14 residues. Germline CDR1 and CDR2: MGHRA and YSYEKL. The CDR3 sequence is CASSQEGVVGEQYF. The CDR3 nucleotides are TGCGCCAGCAGCCAAGAAGGGGTGGTGGGCGAGCAGTACTTC.

The chain combines TRBV6-5 with TRBJ2-7, with D hard to call. Germline CDR1 is MNHEY and CDR2 is SVGAGI. This CDR3 has 16 residues. With 0 bases removed from V and 0 bases from J, the gap between germline ends came to 12 bases. The CDR3 DNA is TGTGCCAGCAGTTACTCCCCCCCCCACAGCTCCTACGAGCAGTACTTC. Its protein product is CASSYSPPHSSYEQYF.

The table lists this clone with a count of one. The chain recombines TRBV6-5 with TRBJ2-3; no clear D. Trimming removed 6 bases at V and 0 bases at J, with 4 bases between. This CDR3 region has 12 residues. Germline V gives CDR1 MNHEY, CDR2 SVGAGI. The CDR3 is CASRDSTDTQYF. CDR3 DNA: TGTGCCAGCAGGGACAGCACAGATACGCAGTATTTT.

This clone was seen a single time. The chain has TRBV30 and TRBJ1-5; no reliable D call. Deletions cut 5 bases from V and 3 bases from J, with 17 bases between. This CDR3 has 15 residues. CDR1 is GTSNPN, CDR2 SVGIG, per germline (reference sequence). The CDR3 DNA is TGTGCCTGGGGGGAGGGCCAGGAGTTCAATCAGCCCCAGCATTTT. It specifies CAWGEGQEFNQPQHF.

This chain links TRBV6-6 with TRBJ1-5; D unclear. Germline-derived CDR1 and CDR2 are MNHNY and SVGAGI (reference sequence). The CDR3 length is 13 residues. Trimming shortened V by 2 bases and J by 1 base, and 3 bases separated the two germline ends. DNA for the CDR3: TGTGCCAGCAGTTACGGCAGCAATCAGCCCCAGCATTTT. Encoded protein: CASSYGSNQPQHF.

The genes are TRBV15 and TRBJ2-5; the D gene could be TRBD1 or TRBD2 (5 bases each). Germline V gene lookup returns CDR1 LNHNV and CDR2 YYDKDF (reference sequence). Deletions cut 0 bases from V and 6 bases from J, with 23 bases between. The CDR3 runs to 18 residues. The CDR3: CATSRDGSARGRGKTQYF. CDR3 nucleotide sequence: TGTGCCACCAGCAGAGATGGGTCGGCGAGGGGCCGAGGAAAGACCCAGTACTTC.

The chain combines TRBV5-1 with TRBJ2-7; TRBD1 matches 8 bases. The CDR3 contains 13 residues. V lost 4 bases to trimming and J lost 5 bases; unmatched junction nucleotides: 5. Germline V lookup: CDR1 SGHRS, CDR2 YFSETQ. CDR3 in DNA: TGCGCCAGCAGCCGTTGGACAGGGAACGAGCAGTACTTC. It translates to CASSRWTGNEQYF.

This rearrangement joins TRBV18 to TRBJ2-7; the match to TRBD1 covers 9 bases. Germline CDR1 is KGHSH and CDR2 is LQKENI. The CDR3 loop spans 15 amino acids. The ends lost 3 bases at V and 2 bases at J; junction bases unmatched: 5. CDR3 DNA: TGTGCCAGCTCACCCGGACAGGGGCGAGCCTACGAGCAGTACTTC. This codes for CASSPGQGRAYEQYF.

V gene TRBV5-6 combines with J gene TRBJ2-6; the D is unclear. Trimming took off 0 bases at V and 0 bases at J, with 4 bases between the two ends. This CDR3 contains 15 residues. Germline values: CDR1 SGHDT, CDR2 YYEEEE. DNA of the CDR3: TGTGCCAGCAGCTTGGTAGTCTCTGGGGCCAACGTCCTGACTTTC. Amino acids: CASSLVVSGANVLTF.

V gene TRBV18 combines with J gene TRBJ1-6, with 7 bases that match TRBD1. V was pared by 6 bases and J by 4 bases, with 9 bases of the junction left unmatched. The CDR3 consists of 16 residues. From germline, CDR1 is KGHSH and CDR2 LQKENI. CDR3 sequence (DNA): TGTGCCAGCTCCGAACGAGGGGGCGGGTATAATTCACCCCTCCACTTT. Translating gives CASSERGGGYNSPLHF.

The rearrangement joins TRBV12-3 or TRBV12-4 to TRBJ2-1; TRBD1 or TRBD2 may be the D gene (5 bases each). V was shortened by 4 bases and J by 14 bases, with 18 bases between the two germline ends. The CDR3 has 13 amino acids. This CDR3 is CASSYALWGSEFF. CDR3 coding DNA: TGTGCCAGCAGTTACGCGCTTTGGGGGTCGGAGTTCTTC.